The rows below give T cell receptor beta chains drawn from one sample of a study of CD8+ T cells in alopecia areata. The assay was immunoSEQ multiplex PCR, and TCRdb's table has in-frame clones only and misses some. This table has about 19,000 clones, approximately 56% appearing once. The sample here was skin, taken at week 4, from a patient treated with tofacitinib. These receptors all stem from a human donor with alopecia areata. Each CDR3 is given with its conserved first and last residue. D genes are given only for firm matches. A clone size is listed for some rows: how often the clone was seen (once, few, many), or a class if it is expanded.

TRBV10-3,NA,TRBJ1-1,NA,CAIRWEHPDTEAFF,TGTGCCATCAGATGGGAACACCCTGACACTGAAGCTTTCTTT
TRBV7-8,few,TRBJ2-5,NA,CASSFRAKEMETQYF,TGTGCCAGCAGCTTCCGGGCCAAAGAAATGGAGACCCAGTACTTC
TRBV7-6,NA,TRBJ1-1,NA,CASSLGGMNTEAFF,TGTGCCAGCAGCTTAGGGGGGATGAACACTGAAGCTTTCTTT
TRBV11-3,NA,TRBJ2-6,NA,CASSSRGILSGANVLTF,TGTGCCAGCAGCTCACGGGGGATACTTTCTGGGGCCAACGTCCTGACTTTC
TRBV11-2,NA,TRBJ2-3,TRBD2,CASSPGLAGGNTQYF,TGTGCCAGCAGCCCCGGACTAGCGGGGGGAAATACGCAGTATTTT
TRBV7-5,NA,TRBJ1-6,NA,CVRSFGGGSYNSPLHF,NA
TRBV5-5,NA,TRBJ1-6,TRBD1,CASSTTGNTYNSPLHF,TGTGCCAGCAGCACGACAGGGAATACCTATAATTCACCCCTCCACTTT
TRBV7-2,NA,TRBJ2-1,NA,CASRREASSYNEQFF,TGTGCCAGCCGGAGGGAGGCCAGCTCCTACAATGAGCAGTTCTTC
TRBV10-3,NA,TRBJ1-1,TRBD1,CAISEGTGVAFF,TGTGCCATCAGTGAAGGGACAGGGGTAGCTTTCTTT
TRBV5-6,NA,TRBJ2-7,TRBD1,CASSSAWTGGISAYEQYF,TGTGCCAGCAGTTCAGCTTGGACAGGGGGGATCTCAGCCTACGAGCAGTACTTC
TRBV6-5,NA,TRBJ2-7,TRBD1,CASTTGGRGYEQYF,TGTGCCAGCACGACAGGGGGCCGAGGCTACGAGCAGTACTTC
TRBV14,NA,TRBJ1-4,NA,CASSHADSGGYNEKLFF,TGTGCCAGCAGCCACGCGGACAGTGGGGGGTATAATGAAAAACTGTTTTTT
TRBV19,NA,TRBJ2-3,NA,CASSITGTDTQYF,TGTGCCAGTAGTATTACGGGGACAGATACGCAGTATTTT
TRBV6-1,NA,TRBJ2-4,TRBD2,CASSPLAGGRYIQYF,TGTGCCAGCAGCCCCCTAGCGGGGGGGCGTTACATTCAGTACTTC